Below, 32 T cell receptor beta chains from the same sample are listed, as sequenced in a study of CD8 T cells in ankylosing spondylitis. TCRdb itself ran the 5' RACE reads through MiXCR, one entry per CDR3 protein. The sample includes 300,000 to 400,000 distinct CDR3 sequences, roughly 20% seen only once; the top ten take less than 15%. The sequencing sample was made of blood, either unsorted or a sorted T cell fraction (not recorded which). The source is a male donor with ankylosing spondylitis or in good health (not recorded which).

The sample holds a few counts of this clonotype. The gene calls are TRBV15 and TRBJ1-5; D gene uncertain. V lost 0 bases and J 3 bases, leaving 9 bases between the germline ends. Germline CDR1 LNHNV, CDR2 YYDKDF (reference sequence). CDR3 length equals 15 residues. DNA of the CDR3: TGTGCCACCAGCAGAGATCTGTCGGACAATCAGCCCCAGCATTTT. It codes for CATSRDLSDNQPQHF.

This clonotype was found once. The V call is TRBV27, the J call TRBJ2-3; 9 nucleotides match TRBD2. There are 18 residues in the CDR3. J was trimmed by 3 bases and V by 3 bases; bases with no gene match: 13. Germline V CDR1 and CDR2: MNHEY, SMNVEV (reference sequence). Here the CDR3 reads CASSFGLAKPIPTDTQYF. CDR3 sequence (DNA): TGTGCCAGCAGTTTTGGACTAGCGAAGCCAATCCCAACAGATACGCAGTATTTT.

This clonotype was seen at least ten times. Here the CDR3 DNA reads TGCGCCAGCAGCCAGGGGGGGACCTACGAGCAGTACTTC. It is translated as CASSQGGTYEQYF. The chain links TRBV4-1 to TRBJ2-7; 7 nucleotides agree with TRBD2. This CDR3 is built from 13 residues. Germline assignment: CDR1 MGHRA and CDR2 YSYEKL. Trimming cost V 3 bases and J 2 bases; bases outside gene matches: 1.

CDR3 sequence reads: CATSRQISRASTDTQYF. The CDR3 DNA is TGTGCCACCAGCAGGCAGATTTCGCGGGCTAGCACAGATACGCAGTATTTT. J is TRBJ2-3 and V is TRBV15, with a weak D call TRBD2 (5 bases). Trimming took off 3 bases at V and 0 bases at J, with 16 bases between the two ends. The CDR3 extends over 17 amino acids. Germline V gene lookup returns CDR1 LNHNV and CDR2 YYDKDF (reference sequence). The full variable domain, with the rest looked up from reference TRBV15 and TRBJ2-3, is DAMVIQNPRYQVTQFGKPVTLSCSQTLNHNVMYWYQQKSSQAPKLLFHYYDKDFNNEADTPDNFQSRRPNTSFCFLDIRSPGLGDTAMYLCATSRQISRASTDTQYFGPGTRLTVL.

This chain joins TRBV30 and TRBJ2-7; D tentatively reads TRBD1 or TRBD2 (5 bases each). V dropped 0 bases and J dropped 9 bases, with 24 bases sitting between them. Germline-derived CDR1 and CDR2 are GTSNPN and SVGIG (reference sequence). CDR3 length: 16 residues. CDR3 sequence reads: CAWSVLDSASIWAQYF. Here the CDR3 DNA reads TGTGCCTGGAGTGTACTAGACAGTGCCTCAATCTGGGCGCAGTACTTC.

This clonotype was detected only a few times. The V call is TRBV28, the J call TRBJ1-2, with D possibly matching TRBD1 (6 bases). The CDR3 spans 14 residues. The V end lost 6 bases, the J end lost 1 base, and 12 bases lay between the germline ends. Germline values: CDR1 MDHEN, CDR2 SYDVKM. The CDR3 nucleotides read TGTGCCAGCAGGCATACAGGGAATAACTATGGCTACACCTTC. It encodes CASRHTGNNYGYTF.

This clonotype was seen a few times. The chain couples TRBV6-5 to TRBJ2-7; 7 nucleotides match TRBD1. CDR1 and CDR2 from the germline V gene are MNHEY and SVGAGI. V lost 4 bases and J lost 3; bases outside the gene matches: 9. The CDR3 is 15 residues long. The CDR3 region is CASSLQVGQIYEQYF. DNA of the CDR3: TGTGCCAGCAGTTTACAGGTGGGACAGATCTACGAGCAGTACTTC.

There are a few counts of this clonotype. The CDR3 DNA reads TGTGCCAGCAGCCTTTCTAGCGGGGGGGCGTTTAGCACAGATACGCAGTATTTT. As protein: CASSLSSGGAFSTDTQYF. The chain has TRBV7-8 and TRBJ2-3, with 12 bases identical to TRBD2. Per the germline V gene, CDR1 is SGHVS and CDR2 is FQNEAQ. The CDR3 sequence is 18 residues long. The trim removed 5 bases at V and 0 bases at J, leaving 9 bases unmatched.

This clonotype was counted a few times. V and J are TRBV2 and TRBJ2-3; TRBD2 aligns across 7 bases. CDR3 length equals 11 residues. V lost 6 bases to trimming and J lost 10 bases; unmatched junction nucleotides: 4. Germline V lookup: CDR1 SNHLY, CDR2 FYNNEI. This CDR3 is CASRRLAAQYF. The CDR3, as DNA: TGTGCCAGCAGGAGACTAGCCGCGCAGTATTTT.

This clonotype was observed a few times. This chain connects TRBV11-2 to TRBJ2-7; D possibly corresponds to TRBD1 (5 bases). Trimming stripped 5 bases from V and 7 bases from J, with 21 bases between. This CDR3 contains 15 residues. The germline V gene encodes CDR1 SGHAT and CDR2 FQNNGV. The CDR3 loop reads CASSPQTDRPPEQYF. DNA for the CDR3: TGTGCCAGCAGCCCCCAGACAGATCGCCCTCCAGAGCAGTACTTC.

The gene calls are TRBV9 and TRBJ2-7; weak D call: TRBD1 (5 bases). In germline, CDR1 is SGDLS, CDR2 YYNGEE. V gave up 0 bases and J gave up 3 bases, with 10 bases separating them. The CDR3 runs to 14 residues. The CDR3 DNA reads TGTGCCAGCAGCGTAGAGGCAGGGATCTACGAGCAGTACTTC. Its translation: CASSVEAGIYEQYF.

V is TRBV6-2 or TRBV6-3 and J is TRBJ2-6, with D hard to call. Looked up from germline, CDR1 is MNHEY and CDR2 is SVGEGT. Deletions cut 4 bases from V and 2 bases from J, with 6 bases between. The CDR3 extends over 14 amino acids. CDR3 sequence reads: CASSSLPGANVLTF. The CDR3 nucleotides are TGTGCCAGCAGTTCCCTCCCTGGGGCCAACGTCCTGACTTTC.

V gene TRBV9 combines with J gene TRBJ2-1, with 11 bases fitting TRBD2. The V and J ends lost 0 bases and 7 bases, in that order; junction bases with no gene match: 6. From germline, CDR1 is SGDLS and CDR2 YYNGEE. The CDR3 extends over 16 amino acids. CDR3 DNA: TGTGCCAGCAGCGTAGGGGTAGCGGGGGGGTTTAATGAGCAGTTCTTC. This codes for CASSVGVAGGFNEQFF.

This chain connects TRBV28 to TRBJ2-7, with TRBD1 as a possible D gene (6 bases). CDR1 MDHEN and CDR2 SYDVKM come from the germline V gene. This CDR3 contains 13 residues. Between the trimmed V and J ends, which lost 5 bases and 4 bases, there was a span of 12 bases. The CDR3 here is CASSLLQGYEQYF. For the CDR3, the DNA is TGTGCCAGCAGTCTACTACAGGGTTACGAGCAGTACTTC.

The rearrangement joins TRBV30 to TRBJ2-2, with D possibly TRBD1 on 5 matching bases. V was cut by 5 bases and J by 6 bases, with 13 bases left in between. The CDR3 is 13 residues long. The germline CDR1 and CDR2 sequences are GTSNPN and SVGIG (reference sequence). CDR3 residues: CAWATGVAGELFF. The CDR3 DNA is TGTGCCTGGGCCACAGGCGTCGCCGGGGAGCTGTTTTTT. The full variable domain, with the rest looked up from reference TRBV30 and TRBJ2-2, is SQTIHQWPATLVQPVGSPLSLECTVEGTSNPNLYWYRQAAGRGLQLLFYSVGIGQISSEVPQNLSASRPQDRQFILSSKKLLLSDSGFYLCAWATGVAGELFFGEGSRLTVL.

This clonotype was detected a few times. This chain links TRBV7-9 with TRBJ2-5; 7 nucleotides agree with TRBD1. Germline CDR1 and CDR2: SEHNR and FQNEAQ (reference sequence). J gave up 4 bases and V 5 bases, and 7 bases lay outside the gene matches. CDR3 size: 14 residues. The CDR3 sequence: CASSRDSTRETQYF. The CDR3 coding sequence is TGTGCCAGCAGCAGGGACAGTACTAGAGAGACCCAGTACTTC.

CDR3 region: CATKRGIGLSSTDTQYF. The CDR3 DNA reads as TGTGCCACCAAGCGGGGTATAGGACTTTCTAGCACAGATACGCAGTATTTT. V gene TRBV15 combines with J gene TRBJ2-3; 7 positions match TRBD2. CDR3 length: 17 amino acids. J gave up 0 bases and V 7 bases, and 13 bases lay outside the gene matches. The germline gives CDR1 LNHNV, CDR2 YYDKDF (reference sequence).

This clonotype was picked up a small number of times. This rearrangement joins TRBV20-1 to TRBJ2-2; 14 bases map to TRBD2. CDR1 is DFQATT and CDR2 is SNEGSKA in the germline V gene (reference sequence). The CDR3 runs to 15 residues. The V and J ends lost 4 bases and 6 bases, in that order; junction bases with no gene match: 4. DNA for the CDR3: TGCAGTGCTATCGGACTAGCGGGGGGAGCCGGGGAGCTGTTTTTT. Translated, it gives CSAIGLAGGAGELFF.

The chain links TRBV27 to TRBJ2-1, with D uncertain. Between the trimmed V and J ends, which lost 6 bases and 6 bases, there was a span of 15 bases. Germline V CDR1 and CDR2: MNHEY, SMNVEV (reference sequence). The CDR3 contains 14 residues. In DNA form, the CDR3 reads TGTGCCAGCAGCCTCCTAGGGCGAGGCAATGAGCAGTTCTTC. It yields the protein CASSLLGRGNEQFF.

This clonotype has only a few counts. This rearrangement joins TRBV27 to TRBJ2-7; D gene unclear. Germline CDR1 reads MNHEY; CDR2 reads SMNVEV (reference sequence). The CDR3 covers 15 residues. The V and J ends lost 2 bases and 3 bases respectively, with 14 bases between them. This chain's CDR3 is CASSLNGNSNYEQYF. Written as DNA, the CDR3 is TGTGCCAGCAGTTTAAATGGCAATTCCAACTACGAGCAGTACTTC.

CDR3 in DNA: TGTGCCAGCAGCCCACATACGGGACTGGGGAAAGAGACCCAGTACTTC. It encodes CASSPHTGLGKETQYF. The chain carries TRBV11-1 and TRBJ2-5; D perhaps matches TRBD2 (6 bases). V was shortened by 5 bases and J by 3 bases, with 19 bases between the two germline ends. Germline values: CDR1 SGHAT, CDR2 FQDESV (reference sequence). This CDR3 contains 16 residues.

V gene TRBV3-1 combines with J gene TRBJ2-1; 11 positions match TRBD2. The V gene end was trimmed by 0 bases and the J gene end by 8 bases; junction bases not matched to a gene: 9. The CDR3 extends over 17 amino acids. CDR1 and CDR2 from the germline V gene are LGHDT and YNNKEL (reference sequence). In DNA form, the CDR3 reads TGTGCCAGCAGCCAAGAGGTCCTAGCGGGGGGAGTTGATGAGCAGTTCTTC. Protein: CASSQEVLAGGVDEQFF.

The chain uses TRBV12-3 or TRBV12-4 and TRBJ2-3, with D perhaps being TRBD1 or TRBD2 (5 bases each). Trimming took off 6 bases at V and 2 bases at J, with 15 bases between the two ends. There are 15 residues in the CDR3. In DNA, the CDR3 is TGTGCCAGCAGCCCTTCGACAGCGGCCACAGATACGCAGTATTTT. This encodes CASSPSTAATDTQYF.

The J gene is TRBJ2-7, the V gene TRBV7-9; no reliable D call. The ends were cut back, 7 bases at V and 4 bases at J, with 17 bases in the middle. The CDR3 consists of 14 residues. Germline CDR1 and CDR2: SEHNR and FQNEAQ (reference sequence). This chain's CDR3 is CASTPRHGPYEQYF. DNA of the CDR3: TGTGCCAGCACCCCGAGGCACGGACCATACGAGCAGTACTTC.

CDR3 bases: TGTGCCAGCAGCTTAGTTCAGAATGAGCAGTTCTTC. It codes for CASSLVQNEQFF. The V gene is TRBV11-2, the J gene TRBJ2-1; D is unresolved. The CDR3 runs to 12 residues. Germline V gene sequence: CDR1 SGHAT, CDR2 FQNNGV. Trimming shortened V by 1 base and J by 7 bases, and 5 bases separated the two germline ends.

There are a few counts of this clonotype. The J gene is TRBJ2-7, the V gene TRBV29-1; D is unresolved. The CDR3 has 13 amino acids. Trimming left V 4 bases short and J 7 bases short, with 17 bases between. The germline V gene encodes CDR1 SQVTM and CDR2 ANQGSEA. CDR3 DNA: TGCAGCGTTGTCTTGTGGGGAACGTTGGAGCAGTACTTC. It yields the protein CSVVLWGTLEQYF.

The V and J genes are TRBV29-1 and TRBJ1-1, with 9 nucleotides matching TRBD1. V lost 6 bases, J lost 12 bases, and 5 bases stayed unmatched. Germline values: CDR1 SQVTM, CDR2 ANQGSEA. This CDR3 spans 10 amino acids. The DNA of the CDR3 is TGCAGCGTCGGGGACAGGGAATCTTTCTTT. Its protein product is CSVGDRESFF.

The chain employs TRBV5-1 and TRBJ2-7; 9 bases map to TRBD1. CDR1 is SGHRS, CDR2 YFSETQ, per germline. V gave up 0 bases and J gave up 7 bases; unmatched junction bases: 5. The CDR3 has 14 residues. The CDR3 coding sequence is TGCGCCAGCAGCTTGGAACAGGGGGCATTTGAGCAGTACTTC. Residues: CASSLEQGAFEQYF.

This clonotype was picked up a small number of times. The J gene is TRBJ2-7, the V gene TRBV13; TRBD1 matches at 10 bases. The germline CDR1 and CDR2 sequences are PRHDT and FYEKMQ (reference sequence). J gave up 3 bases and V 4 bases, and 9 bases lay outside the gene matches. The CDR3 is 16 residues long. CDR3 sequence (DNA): TGTGCCAGCAGCTCCCTGACAGGGGGCTGGTTCTACGAGCAGTACTTC. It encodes CASSSLTGGWFYEQYF.

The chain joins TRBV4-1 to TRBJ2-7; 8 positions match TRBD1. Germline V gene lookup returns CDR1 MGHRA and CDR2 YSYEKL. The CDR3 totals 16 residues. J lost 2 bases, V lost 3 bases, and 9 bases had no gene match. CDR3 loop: CASSQENQGAAYEQYF. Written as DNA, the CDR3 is TGCGCCAGCAGCCAGGAAAATCAGGGGGCCGCCTACGAGCAGTACTTC.

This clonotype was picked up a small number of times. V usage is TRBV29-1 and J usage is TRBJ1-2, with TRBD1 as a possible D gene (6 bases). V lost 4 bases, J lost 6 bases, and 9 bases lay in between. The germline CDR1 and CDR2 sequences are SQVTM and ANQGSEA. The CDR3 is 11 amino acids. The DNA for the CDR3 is TGCAGCGTTGCAGGGGCCGATGGCTACACCTTC. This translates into CSVAGADGYTF.

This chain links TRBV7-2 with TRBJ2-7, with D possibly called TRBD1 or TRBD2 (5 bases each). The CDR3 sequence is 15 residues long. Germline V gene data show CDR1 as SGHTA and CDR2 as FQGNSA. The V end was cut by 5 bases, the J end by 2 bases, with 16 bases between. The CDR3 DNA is TGTGCCAGCAGCCGACCCTGGGACCGAACCTACGAGCAGTACTTC. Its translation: CASSRPWDRTYEQYF.